Listed here is a single TCR beta chain. The CDR3 sequence is 16 residues long. The ends lost 3 bases at V and 2 bases at J; junction bases unmatched: 6. Per the germline V gene, CDR1 is LGHNT and CDR2 is FRNRAP. The method was immunoSEQ multiplex PCR; TCRdb's version includes in-frame clones alone and lacks a portion of them. Among about 120,000 clones listed, 80% to 90% were seen once. The sample is drawn from a study of blood T cell repertoires in COVID-19. The V gene is TRBV12-5, the J gene TRBJ2-5; 10 positions agree with TRBD2. Input material: peripheral blood. This clonotype was obtained from a human donor in a cohort sampled during active COVID-19. Written as DNA, the CDR3 is TGTGCTAGTGGTTTCGGGAGCGGGGGGGCACAAGAGACCCAGTACTTC. It translates to CASGFGSGGAQETQYF. Full variable domain (remainder filled in from reference TRBV12-5 and TRBJ2-5): DARVTQTPRHKVTEMGQEVTMRCQPILGHNTVFWYRQTMMQGLELLAYFRNRAPLDDSGMPKDRFSAEMPDATLATLKIQPSEPRDSAVYFCASGFGSGGAQETQYFGPGTRLLVL.